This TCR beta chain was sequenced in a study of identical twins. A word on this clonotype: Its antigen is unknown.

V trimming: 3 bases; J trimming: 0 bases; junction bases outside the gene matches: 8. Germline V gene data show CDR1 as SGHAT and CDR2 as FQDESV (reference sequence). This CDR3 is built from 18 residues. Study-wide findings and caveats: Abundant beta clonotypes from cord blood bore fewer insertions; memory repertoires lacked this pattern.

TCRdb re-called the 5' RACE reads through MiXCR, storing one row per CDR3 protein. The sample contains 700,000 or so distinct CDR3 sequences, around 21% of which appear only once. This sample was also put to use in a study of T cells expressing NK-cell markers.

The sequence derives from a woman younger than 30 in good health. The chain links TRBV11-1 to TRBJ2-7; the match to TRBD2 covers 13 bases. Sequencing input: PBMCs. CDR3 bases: TGTGCCAGCAGCTTTCCTCCGGGACTAGCGGGGCTCTCCTACGAGCAGTACTTC. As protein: CASSFPPGLAGLSYEQYF. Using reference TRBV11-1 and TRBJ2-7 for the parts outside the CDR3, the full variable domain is EAEVAQSPRYKITEKSQAVAFWCDPISGHATLYWYRQILGQGPELLVQFQDESVVDDSQLPKDRFSAERLKGVDSTLKIQPAELGDSAMYLCASSFPPGLAGLSYEQYFGPGTRLTVT.